This is a list of T cell receptor beta chains from one sample in a study of control samples from healthy donors and cancer patients. Measured with immunoSEQ multiplex PCR; TCRdb has only the in-frame clones, and not every one. The data contain approximately 150,000 clones, approximately 90% of them seen just once; the ten biggest clones take up 0.68%. Sequenced input: blood. The source is a woman in her 30s in good health. Both conserved end residues are part of each CDR3.

>TRBJ2-5|TRBV12-5
CASGLLGQETQYF
>TRBJ2-2|TRBV28
CASSRAGGVDTGELFF
>TRBJ1-6|TRBV5-4
CASSLRGGEGSPLHF
>TRBJ2-4|TRBV15
CATSRPSGGENIQYF
>TRBJ2-2|TRBV5-8
CASSFLSVLTGELFF
>TRBJ2-6|TRBV15
CATSRDRGVTSGANVLTF
>TRBJ2-1|TRBV24-1
CATSGPQGMGYNEQFF
>TRBJ1-5|TRBV19
CASKVSDRGSYSNQPQHF
>TRBJ1-1|TRBV2
CASRTGISMGEAFF
>TRBJ2-3|TRBV9
CASSVTAGGPLSTDTQYF
>TRBJ1-4|TRBV5-4
CASSLGGSGEKLFF
>TRBJ2-1|TRBV4-2
CASSQELGGIGYNEQFF
>TRBJ2-3|TRBV7-2
CASSPGAPDTQYF
>TRBJ1-1|TRBV24-1
CATSAHPGQVAGAFF
>TRBJ2-7|TRBV3-1/TRBV3-2
CASSQDSYEQYF
>TRBJ2-1|TRBV7-9
CASSFSWEQFF
>TRBJ2-7|TRBV19
CASSGTATSGSAYEQYF
>TRBJ1-5|TRBV18
CASSQWGSNQPQHF
>TRBJ1-4|TRBV6-5
CASREDRSELFF
>TRBJ1-1|TRBV24-1
CATSDFSGSEAFF
>TRBJ2-1|TRBV18
CASSKSTGLSSYNEQFF
>TRBJ1-5|TRBV20-1
CSASHVGRRGNQPQHF
>TRBJ2-1|TRBV9
CASSPRLGLRGEQFF
>TRBJ1-6|TRBV28
CASSGWDLGQGNSPLHF
>TRBJ1-2|TRBV5-1
CASSLEGEGYTF
>TRBJ1-1|TRBV11-2
CASSFHRGNTEAFF
>TRBJ2-3|TRBV2
CATTPFYYTSTDTQYF
>TRBJ1-6|TRBV4-3
CASSQDIQSPLHF
>TRBJ2-7|TRBV28
CASSSRGRLYEQYF
>TRBJ2-7|TRBV7-8
CASSLGQARSDEQYF
>TRBJ2-7|TRBV7-9
CASSFPSGSSSYEQYF
>TRBJ2-2|TRBV3-1/TRBV3-2
CASSQGHWGELFF
>TRBJ2-2|TRBV19
CASRRAASMTGELFF
>TRBJ1-4|TRBV21-1
CASRDREANEKLFF
>TRBJ2-5|TRBV7-3
CASSSHGVETQYF
>TRBJ1-3|TRBV28
CASSPGGPGNTIYF
>TRBJ1-5|TRBV28
CASSSREGGHKPQHF
>TRBJ2-1|TRBV11-3
CASSLISSGGYNEQFF
>TRBJ1-3|TRBV3-1/TRBV3-2
CASSQQRTGLTGNTIYF
>TRBJ2-5|TRBV6-5
CASRRSGSQRRHF
>TRBJ1-2|TRBV11-2
CASSLQGIGYTF
>TRBJ2-7|TRBV30
CAWRASGTPEGKQYF